This T cell receptor (beta chain) was observed in a study of PD-1 blockade in classical Hodgkin lymphoma. There are 15 residues in the CDR3. Per germline, CDR1 MDHEN and CDR2 SYDVKM. With 4 bases removed from V and 5 bases from J, the gap between germline ends came to 17 bases. Noted time point: newly diagnosed, previously untreated cHL patient sample. The method was immunoSEQ multiplex PCR; TCRdb's version includes in-frame clones alone and lacks a portion of them. The top ten hold roughly 3.9% of the sample, which has over 15,000 clones, around 90% seen once. In its sample, this clone was seen once.

This TCR came from a human donor with classical Hodgkin lymphoma. This sequence joins TRBV28 and TRBJ2-5; D is undetermined. Sequences were obtained from peripheral blood mononuclear cells (PBMCs). CDR3 sequence reads: CASSSPGLQRETQYF. The CDR3 DNA reads as TGTGCCAGCAGTTCCCCCGGGCTGCAGCGTGAGACCCAGTACTTC. Full variable domain (missing parts from reference TRBV28 and TRBJ2-5): DVKVTQSSRYLVKRTGEKVFLECVQDMDHENMFWYRQDPGLGLRLIYFSYDVKMKEKGDIPEGYSVSREKKERFSLILESASTNQTSMYLCASSSPGLQRETQYFGPGTRLLVL.